The present T cell receptor beta chain was sequenced within a study of blood T cells in healthy people across ages. There are 15 residues in the CDR3. V shed 3 bases, J shed 4 bases, and the junction held 5 bases outside the gene matches. The germline V gene has CDR1 DFQATT and CDR2 SNEGSKA (reference sequence). Only a few counts were recorded for this clonotype. A second about 7 to 11 cycle PCR used barcoded and J-beta primers. TCRdb itself ran the 5' RACE reads through MiXCR, one entry per CDR3 protein. Seen here are about 1.4 million distinct CDR3 sequences, approximately 63% observed once, and the top ten hold about 6.7%.

The TCR comes from a man aged 18-30 years in good health. The specimen was blood. V usage is TRBV20-1 and J usage is TRBJ2-4, with TRBD2 matching over 11 bases. The CDR3 coding sequence is TGCAGTGCTAGTCTAGCGGGAGGAGCAAAAAACATTCAGTACTTC. Its translation is CSASLAGGAKNIQYF.